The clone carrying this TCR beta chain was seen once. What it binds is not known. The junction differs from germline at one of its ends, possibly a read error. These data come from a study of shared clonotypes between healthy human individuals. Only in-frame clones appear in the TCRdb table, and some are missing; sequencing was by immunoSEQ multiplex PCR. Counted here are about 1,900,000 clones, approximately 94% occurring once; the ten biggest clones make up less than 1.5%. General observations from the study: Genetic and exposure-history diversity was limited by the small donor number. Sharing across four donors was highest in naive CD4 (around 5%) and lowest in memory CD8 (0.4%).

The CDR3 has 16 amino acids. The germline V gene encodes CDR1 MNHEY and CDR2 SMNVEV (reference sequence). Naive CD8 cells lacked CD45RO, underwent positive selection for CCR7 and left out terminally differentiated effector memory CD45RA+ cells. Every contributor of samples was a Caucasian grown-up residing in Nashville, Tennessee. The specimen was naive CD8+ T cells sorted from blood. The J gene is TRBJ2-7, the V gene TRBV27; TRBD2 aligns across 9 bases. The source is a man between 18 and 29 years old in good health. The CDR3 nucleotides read TGTGCCAGCAGTGTATCTAGCGGGACTATCTCCTACGAGCAGTACTTC. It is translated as CASSVSSGTISYEQYF.